This is a list of T cell receptor beta chains from one sample in a study of blood T cell repertoires in COVID-19. Assay: immunoSEQ multiplex PCR; the TCRdb copy retains only in-frame clones and omits some. Of some 270,000 clones listed, around 90% are singletons. Specimen: peripheral blood. The receptor set was obtained from a woman aged 55-69 years with COVID-19, enrolled during active disease. CDR3s include the opening cysteine and the closing phenylalanine or tryptophan. The D gene is left open where the match is weak. The size entry is marked missing in some rows and otherwise reads once, few, many or a size class.

J: TRBJ2-2; D: TRBD2; V: TRBV6-5; size: once; DNA: TGTGCCAGCAGTTATCAAGCGGGGGGGCCTGCCGGGGAGCTGTTTTTT; CDR3: CASSYQAGGPAGELFF
J: TRBJ2-6; D: TRBD1; V: TRBV18; size: .; DNA: TGTGCCAGCTCACCACCGGGGACAGGGGGAACTGGGGCCAACGTCCTGACTTTC; CDR3: CASSPPGTGGTGANVLTF
J: TRBJ2-4; D: .; V: TRBV3-1/TRBV3-2; size: .; DNA: TGTGCCAGCAGCCACGAGAGTGGGGGGGCCAAAAACATTCAGTACTTC; CDR3: CASSHESGGAKNIQYF
J: TRBJ2-7; D: TRBD1; V: TRBV5-6; size: .; DNA: TGTGCCAGCAGCTTGGGGGACAGCGCAACTGAGCAGTACTTC; CDR3: CASSLGDSATEQYF
J: TRBJ1-5; D: TRBD1; V: TRBV6-5; size: .; DNA: TGTGCCAGCAGTTACTCGGGACAGGGTCCTCAGCATTTT; CDR3: CASSYSGQGPQHF
J: TRBJ1-2; D: .; V: TRBV7-2; size: .; DNA: TGTGCCAGCAGTTCCGAGGGGCACAGGGAAAATGGCTACACCTTC; CDR3: CASSSEGHRENGYTF
J: TRBJ1-1; D: .; V: TRBV6-1; size: .; DNA: TGTGCCAGCAGTGAACCATCGGGGAGGTACACTGAAGCTTTCTTT; CDR3: CASSEPSGRYTEAFF
J: TRBJ2-1; D: TRBD1; V: TRBV5-4; size: .; DNA: TGTGCCAGCAGCCCCGGGACAGGGCGAAACAATGAGCAGTTCTTC; CDR3: CASSPGTGRNNEQFF
J: TRBJ1-1; D: .; V: TRBV27; size: .; DNA: TGTGCCAGCATCGGGGGGCTGACTGAAGCTTTCTTT; CDR3: CASIGGLTEAFF
J: TRBJ1-6; D: .; V: TRBV4-3; size: .; DNA: TGCGCCAGCAGCCAAGATTCGGCAGGTGGGAATTCACCCCTCCACTTT; CDR3: CASSQDSAGGNSPLHF